These T cell receptor beta chains were read from a single sample in a study of blood T cells in healthy people across ages. Via MiXCR, TCRdb re-called the 5' RACE reads, giving one row per CDR3 protein. The data show about 730,000 distinct CDR3 sequences, about 40% seen once. The specimen was blood. The receptors here all came from a woman aged 55-75 years in good health. Each CDR3 is given with its conserved first and last residue. The D gene is left open where the match is weak. Only some rows state a clone size, as once, few, many or a class for expanded clones.

CDR3 protein: CASSLGGPGGWTDTQYF; CDR3 DNA: TGTGCCAGCAGCTTAGGAGGGCCAGGGGGCTGGACAGATACGCAGTATTTT; J gene: TRBJ2-3; D gene: TRBD1; clone size: few; V gene: TRBV11-2
CDR3 protein: CATIGLAANTDTQYF; CDR3 DNA: TGTGCCACTATAGGACTAGCCGCCAACACAGATACGCAGTATTTT; J gene: TRBJ2-3; D gene: TRBD2; clone size: few; V gene: TRBV28
CDR3 protein: CAWKDRVEKLFF; CDR3 DNA: TGTGCCTGGAAGGACAGGGTTGAAAAACTGTTTTTT; J gene: TRBJ1-4; D gene: TRBD1; clone size: few; V gene: TRBV30
CDR3 protein: CASSEMVGTATQYF; CDR3 DNA: TGTGCCAGCAGCGAAATGGTGGGCACAGCTACGCAGTATTTT; J gene: TRBJ2-3; D gene: NA; clone size: NA; V gene: TRBV7-2
CDR3 protein: CNARPGRARDTQYF; CDR3 DNA: TGCAATGCCAGACCCGGGAGGGCCAGAGATACGCAGTATTTT; J gene: TRBJ2-3; D gene: TRBD2; clone size: once; V gene: TRBV20-1
CDR3 protein: CASSQVLAGPETQYF; CDR3 DNA: TGTGCCAGCAGCCAAGTACTAGCGGGACCAGAGACCCAGTACTTC; J gene: TRBJ2-5; D gene: TRBD2; clone size: NA; V gene: TRBV3-1
CDR3 protein: CASSKALLRTYEQYF; CDR3 DNA: TGTGCCAGCAGCAAAGCGCTTTTACGGACCTACGAGCAGTACTTC; J gene: TRBJ2-7; D gene: NA; clone size: NA; V gene: TRBV21-1
CDR3 protein: CSARAGDRDPYEQYF; CDR3 DNA: TGCAGTGCTAGGGCCGGAGACAGGGATCCCTACGAGCAGTACTTC; J gene: TRBJ2-7; D gene: TRBD1; clone size: NA; V gene: TRBV20-1
CDR3 protein: CASSPGPELDYTF; CDR3 DNA: TGTGCCAGCTCACCCGGGCCGGAACTTGACTACACCTTC; J gene: TRBJ1-2; D gene: NA; clone size: NA; V gene: TRBV18
CDR3 protein: CSAIRQGNTEAFF; CDR3 DNA: TGCAGTGCTATTCGACAGGGTAACACTGAGGCTTTCTTT; J gene: TRBJ1-1; D gene: TRBD1; clone size: few; V gene: TRBV20-1
CDR3 protein: CASSTGTSGRETRYF; CDR3 DNA: TGTGCCAGCAGTACCGGGACTAGCGGGAGAGAGACCCGGTACTTC; J gene: TRBJ2-7; D gene: TRBD2; clone size: once; V gene: TRBV6-2/TRBV6-3
CDR3 protein: CASNTNRGYEQYF; CDR3 DNA: TGTGCCAGCAACACCAACAGGGGTTACGAGCAGTACTTC; J gene: TRBJ2-7; D gene: TRBD1; clone size: NA; V gene: TRBV12-3/TRBV12-4
CDR3 protein: CASNLRGPNTEAFF; CDR3 DNA: TGTGCCAGCAATCTCAGGGGCCCAAACACTGAAGCTTTCTTT; J gene: TRBJ1-1; D gene: NA; clone size: NA; V gene: TRBV6-6